This note documents a single T cell receptor (beta chain) sequence. The source of the sample is a study of Ad26.COV2.S vaccination and SARS-CoV-2 variants. The treatment: 15 to 20 received Ad26.COV2.S at low or high dose, single or two shots; 5 received placebo; per-sample allocation not given. The samples were gathered on day 63 after the first injection of vaccine or placebo. This CDR3 comprises 14 residues. V dropped 4 bases and J dropped 9 bases, with 13 bases sitting between them. Germline V gene lookup returns CDR1 MGHRA and CDR2 YSYEKL. Sequencing used immunoSEQ multiplex PCR; TCRdb keeps in-frame clones, though not all of them. Here the sample spans fewer than 500,000 clones, roughly 87% being singletons.

This sequence was found in a person between 18 and 65 years old who received the Ad26.COV2.S COVID-19 vaccine or a placebo. The source material was peripheral blood, sampled in a trial of Ad26.COV2.S vaccine versus placebo. The V gene is TRBV4-1, the J gene TRBJ1-6; D is uncertain. The CDR3 sequence is CASSPGLGFSPLHF. In nucleotides, the CDR3 is TGCGCCAGCAGCCCCGGATTGGGATTTTCACCCCTCCACTTT.